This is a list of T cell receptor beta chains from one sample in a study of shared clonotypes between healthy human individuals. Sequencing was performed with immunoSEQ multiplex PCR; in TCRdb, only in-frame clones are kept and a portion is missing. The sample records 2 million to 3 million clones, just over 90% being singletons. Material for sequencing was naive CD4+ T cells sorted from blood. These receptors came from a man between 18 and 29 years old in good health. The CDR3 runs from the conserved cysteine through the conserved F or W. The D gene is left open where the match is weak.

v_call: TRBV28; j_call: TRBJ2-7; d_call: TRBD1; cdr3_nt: TGTGCCAGCCGCCGGGGCAGGGGGTCACTTGTATCCTACGAGCAGTACTTC; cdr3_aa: CASRRGRGSLVSYEQYF
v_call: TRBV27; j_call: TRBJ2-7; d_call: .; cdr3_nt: TGTGCCAGCAGTTTAGACATAACTAGCCCCCTCCCCTACGAGCAGTACTTC; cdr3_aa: CASSLDITSPLPYEQYF
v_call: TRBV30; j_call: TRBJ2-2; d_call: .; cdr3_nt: TGTGCCTGGAGTGTACTCGACTCCGGGGAGCTGTTTTTT; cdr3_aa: CAWSVLDSGELFF
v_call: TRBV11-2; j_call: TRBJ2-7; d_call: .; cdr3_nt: TGTGCCAGCAGAACCGTCGTGGCAGGGTTTTACGAGCAGTACTTC; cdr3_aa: CASRTVVAGFYEQYF
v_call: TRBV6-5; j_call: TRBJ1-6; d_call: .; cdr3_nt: TGTGCCAGCAGGCAGGGGAATTCACCCCTCCACTTT; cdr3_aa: CASRQGNSPLHF
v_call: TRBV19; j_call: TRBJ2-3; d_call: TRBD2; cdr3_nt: TGTGCCAGTAGTATTACTAGCGGGGGCTCAGATACGCAGTATTTT; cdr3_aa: CASSITSGGSDTQYF
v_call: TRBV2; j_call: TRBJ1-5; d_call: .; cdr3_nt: TGTGCCAGCAGTAAGTGGGCCATCGACGGTCAGCCCCAGCATTTT; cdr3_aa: CASSKWAIDGQPQHF
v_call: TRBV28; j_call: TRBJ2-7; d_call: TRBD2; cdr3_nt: TGTGCCAGCAGGCGGGGGACCCCCTACGAGCAGTACTTC; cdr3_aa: CASRRGTPYEQYF
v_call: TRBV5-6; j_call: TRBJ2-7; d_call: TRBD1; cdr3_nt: TGTGCCAGCAGCACCGGGACAGTTCTCTCCTACGAGCAGTACTTC; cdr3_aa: CASSTGTVLSYEQYF
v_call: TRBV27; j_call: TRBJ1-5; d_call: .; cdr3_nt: TGTGCCAGTCGGACCTATAGCAATCAGCCCCAGCATTTT; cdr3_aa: CASRTYSNQPQHF